The 32 T cell receptor beta chains presented below share a single source sample, sequenced in a study of blood T cell dynamics during melanoma immunotherapy. Time point: pre-treatment baseline. The data were produced by immunoSEQ multiplex PCR, yet TCRdb's version contains in-frame clones alone and is incomplete. The data contain over 10,000 clones, roughly 86% of them singletons. Sequenced here: blood, sampled from a patient treated with checkpoint blockade. The receptors were sampled from a human donor with melanoma.

The V call is TRBV7-2, the J call TRBJ1-2; D possibly corresponds to TRBD1 (5 bases). The CDR3 totals 15 residues. From germline, CDR1 is SGHTA and CDR2 FQGNSA. V lost 6 bases to trimming and J lost 0 bases, with 14 bases between them. The DNA of the CDR3 is TGTGCCAGCAGTCCTGGAGGGGCAGCTAACTATGGCTACACCTTC. This encodes CASSPGGAANYGYTF.

The rearrangement joins TRBV20-1 to TRBJ2-7; D could derive from TRBD1 or TRBD2 (5 bases each). This CDR3 is 11 amino acids long. The V end lost 3 bases, the J end lost 7 bases, and 10 bases lay between the germline ends. From germline, CDR1 is DFQATT and CDR2 SNEGSKA (reference sequence). The CDR3 loop is CSARGPREQYF. The CDR3 bases are TGCAGTGCTAGGGGACCTAGGGAGCAGTACTTC.

The V and J genes are TRBV6-5 and TRBJ2-7; D is uncertain. CDR1 and CDR2 (germline): MNHEY, SVGAGI. The CDR3 consists of 13 residues. The V end lost 6 bases, the J end lost 0 bases, and 9 bases lay between the germline ends. This CDR3 is CASSVSRSYEQYF. CDR3 in DNA: TGTGCCAGCAGCGTCAGTCGCTCCTACGAGCAGTACTTC.

This chain uses TRBV5-1 with TRBJ1-1; 10 bases are a match to TRBD1. Germline assignment: CDR1 SGHRS and CDR2 YFSETQ. J gave up 4 bases and V 4 bases, and 4 bases lay outside the gene matches. This CDR3 has 14 residues. The CDR3 DNA is TGCGCCAGCAGCCTAGGACAGGGGGGCACTGAAGCTTTCTTT. This codes for CASSLGQGGTEAFF. The full variable domain, in which reference TRBV5-1 and TRBJ1-1 provide the parts outside the CDR3, is KAGVTQTPRYLIKTRGQQVTLSCSPISGHRSVSWYQQTPGQGLQFLFEYFSETQRNKGNFPGRFSGRQFSNSRSEMNVSTLELGDSALYLCASSLGQGGTEAFFGQGTRLTVV.

The rearrangement uses TRBV11-2 and TRBJ1-2; D unclear. The length of the CDR3 is 12 residues. V gave up 3 bases and J gave up 8 bases, with 10 bases separating them. Germline V CDR1 and CDR2: SGHAT, FQNNGV. For the CDR3, the DNA is TGTGCCAGCAGCTTCCCCGGAGGGGGCTACACCTTC. Its protein is CASSFPGGGYTF.

The chain links TRBV5-1 to TRBJ2-1; D is ambiguous. From germline, CDR1 is SGHRS and CDR2 YFSETQ. The V end was cut by 0 bases, the J end by 4 bases, with 5 bases between. This CDR3 has 13 amino acids. Here the CDR3 reads CASSLAIYNEQFF. The DNA of the CDR3 is TGCGCCAGCAGCTTGGCAATTTACAATGAGCAGTTCTTC. Complete variable domain (other parts from reference TRBV5-1 and TRBJ2-1): KAGVTQTPRYLIKTRGQQVTLSCSPISGHRSVSWYQQTPGQGLQFLFEYFSETQRNKGNFPGRFSGRQFSNSRSEMNVSTLELGDSALYLCASSLAIYNEQFFGPGTRLTVL.

The chain joins TRBV10-3 to TRBJ2-5; no definite D call. The CDR3 contains 15 residues. CDR1 and CDR2 from the germline V gene are ENHRY and SYGVKD. The germline V and J ends were trimmed by 0 bases and 2 bases, with 10 bases remaining between them. The CDR3 bases are TGTGCCATCAGTGAGTCGACGCGGTTACAAGAGACCCAGTACTTC. The encoded protein is CAISESTRLQETQYF.

V gene TRBV5-1 combines with J gene TRBJ2-4; no reliable D call. The V end lost 3 bases, the J end lost 2 bases, and 12 bases lay between the germline ends. The CDR3 is made up of 15 amino acids. Germline CDR1 reads SGHRS; CDR2 reads YFSETQ. CDR3 sequence reads: CASSSNTVTKNIQYF. Written as DNA, the CDR3 is TGCGCCAGCAGCTCCAATACGGTTACCAAAAACATTCAGTACTTC.

The chain carries TRBV18 and TRBJ2-7, with a possible D match to TRBD2 (5 bases). The CDR3 totals 14 residues. Trimming removed 0 bases at V and 1 base at J, with 7 bases between. CDR1 and CDR2 (germline): KGHSH, LQKENI. For the CDR3, the DNA is TGTGCCAGCTCACCACCGGCGGGTTCCTACGAGCAGTACTTC. Its protein is CASSPPAGSYEQYF.

This clone was detected only a few times. For the CDR3, the DNA is TGTGCCACCAGCAGAGATCCCGGGAGCAATCAGCCCCAGCATTTT. This gives the protein CATSRDPGSNQPQHF. The chain carries TRBV15 and TRBJ1-5, with D uncertain. Germline loops: CDR1 LNHNV, CDR2 YYDKDF (reference sequence). The CDR3 sequence is 15 residues long. V was trimmed by 0 bases and J by 1 base, leaving 7 bases between them.

Notes on this clone: An end of the junction differs from the germline gene, which may be a read error. The J gene is TRBJ2-3, the V gene TRBV7-6; TRBD1 matches 12 bases. This CDR3 comprises 15 residues. Germline V gives CDR1 SGHVS, CDR2 FNYEAQ. CDR3 nucleotides: TGTGCCAGCAGCCCCGGGACAGGGGGCTTAGATACGCAGTGTTTT. The encoded protein is CASSPGTGGLDTQCF.

The genes are TRBV5-4 and TRBJ1-6; tentatively, D is TRBD1 (6 bases). V was shortened by 0 bases and J by 6 bases, with 7 bases between the two germline ends. The CDR3 runs to 14 residues. The germline gives CDR1 SGHNT, CDR2 YYREEE (reference sequence). The CDR3: CASSLAGANSPLHF. The CDR3 nucleotides are TGTGCCAGCAGCTTGGCAGGGGCTAATTCACCCCTCCACTTT.

This sequence joins TRBV7-9 and TRBJ2-1, with a possible D match to TRBD2 (6 bases). Trimming shortened V by 5 bases and J by 0 bases, and 11 bases separated the two germline ends. Germline V gene lookup returns CDR1 SEHNR and CDR2 FQNEAQ (reference sequence). The CDR3 extends over 15 amino acids. CDR3 residues: CASSGSGTSYNEQFF. The DNA of the CDR3 is TGTGCCAGCAGCGGTAGCGGCACCTCCTACAATGAGCAGTTCTTC. Using reference TRBV7-9 and TRBJ2-1 for the parts outside the CDR3, the full variable domain is DTGVSQNPRHKITKRGQNVTFRCDPISEHNRLYWYRQTLGQGPEFLTYFQNEAQLEKSRLLSDRFSAERPKGSFSTLEIQRTEQGDSAMYLCASSGSGTSYNEQFFGPGTRLTVL.

The V gene is TRBV5-4, the J gene TRBJ2-7; 9 bases are shared with TRBD1. V was clipped by 0 bases and J by 3 bases; unmatched bases: 10. The CDR3 contains 17 residues. Germline V gene lookup returns CDR1 SGHNT and CDR2 YYREEE (reference sequence). CDR3 DNA sequence: TGTGCCAGCAGCTTGGGACAGGGGGGGGAGGGGTTCTACGAGCAGTACTTC. Translation gives CASSLGQGGEGFYEQYF.

This chain uses TRBV29-1 with TRBJ1-1; D not certain. V was shortened by 4 bases and J by 6 bases, with 18 bases between the two germline ends. The CDR3 consists of 14 residues. Germline values: CDR1 SQVTM, CDR2 ANQGSEA. The CDR3 loop is CSVVLTGVFSEAFF. CDR3 nucleotide sequence: TGCAGCGTTGTTTTGACCGGGGTGTTCTCTGAAGCTTTCTTT.

The DNA for the CDR3 is TGTGCCAGTAGGCCTTGGACAACCTACAATCAGCCCCAGCATTTT. As protein: CASRPWTTYNQPQHF. V and J are TRBV19 and TRBJ1-5; TRBD1 might be the D (5 bases). The CDR3 has 15 residues. Trimming shortened V by 6 bases and J by 3 bases, and 15 bases separated the two germline ends. Germline V gene lookup returns CDR1 LNHDA and CDR2 SQIVND (reference sequence). Drawing the rest from reference TRBV19 and TRBJ1-5, the complete variable domain is DGGITQSPKYLFRKEGQNVTLSCEQNLNHDAMYWYRQDPGQGLRLIYYSQIVNDFQKGDIAEGYSVSREKKESFPLTVTSAQKNPTAFYLCASRPWTTYNQPQHFGDGTRLSIL.

The chain joins TRBV7-9 to TRBJ2-4; weak D call: TRBD2 (6 bases). The CDR3 length is 14 residues. Looked up from germline, CDR1 is SEHNR and CDR2 is FQNEAQ (reference sequence). Trimming cost V 0 bases and J 9 bases, with 12 bases left between them. The chain's CDR3 is CASSLAEGWGIQYF. CDR3 DNA sequence: TGTGCCAGCAGCTTAGCGGAGGGGTGGGGCATTCAGTACTTC.

The chain combines TRBV27 with TRBJ2-7; no clear D gene. Germline V CDR1 and CDR2: MNHEY, SMNVEV (reference sequence). This CDR3 spans 14 amino acids. V lost 7 bases to trimming and J lost 5 bases, with 18 bases between them. CDR3 sequence: CASTTRAGRHEQYF. The CDR3 nucleotides are TGTGCCAGCACCACCCGGGCAGGAAGGCACGAGCAGTACTTC.

V gene TRBV6-5 combines with J gene TRBJ2-1; 7 bases are shared with TRBD2. V was clipped by 4 bases and J by 8 bases; unmatched bases: 8. Germline V gene data show CDR1 as MNHEY and CDR2 as SVGAGI. The CDR3 consists of 14 residues. The CDR3 DNA reads TGTGCCAGCAGTTGGGGGGAGGGCCTAGATGAGCAGTTCTTC. Translation gives CASSWGEGLDEQFF.

V is TRBV11-2 and J is TRBJ2-1; maybe TRBD2 (6 bases). Germline CDR1 SGHAT, CDR2 FQNNGV. This CDR3 is built from 14 residues. V dropped 1 base and J dropped 8 bases, with 12 bases sitting between them. The CDR3 here is CASSLGTRGDEQFF. The CDR3, as DNA: TGTGCCAGCAGCTTAGGGACCCGCGGGGATGAGCAGTTCTTC.

The gene calls are TRBV4-1 and TRBJ1-3; perhaps TRBD1 as D (5 bases). V dropped 0 bases and J dropped 4 bases, with 7 bases sitting between them. Per germline, CDR1 MGHRA and CDR2 YSYEKL. The CDR3 runs to 14 residues. The CDR3 DNA is TGCGCCAGCAGCCAAGACAGGACAGGAAACACCATATATTTT. The encoded protein is CASSQDRTGNTIYF.

The V and J genes are TRBV29-1 and TRBJ2-7; 7 nucleotides agree with TRBD1. CDR1 SQVTM and CDR2 ANQGSEA come from the germline V gene. The length of the CDR3 is 14 residues. V dropped 3 bases and J dropped 2; count of bases not matched to a gene: 7. CDR3 in amino acids: CSVELQGRAYEQYF. The CDR3 DNA sequence: TGCAGCGTTGAGCTACAGGGGCGAGCCTACGAGCAGTACTTC.

V usage is TRBV19 and J usage is TRBJ1-1; perhaps TRBD1 as D (6 bases). The germline CDR1 and CDR2 sequences are LNHDA and SQIVND (reference sequence). The V end lost 7 bases, the J end lost 3 bases, and 15 bases lay between the germline ends. This CDR3 contains 14 residues. This chain's CDR3 is CASTRRGADTEAFF. Here the CDR3 DNA reads TGTGCCAGTACCCGTCGGGGGGCGGACACTGAAGCTTTCTTT.

This rearrangement joins TRBV5-1 to TRBJ2-2; 14 nucleotides match TRBD2. The CDR3 covers 17 residues. CDR1 is SGHRS and CDR2 is YFSETQ in the germline V gene. V lost 3 bases to trimming and J lost 2 bases; unmatched junction nucleotides: 3. The DNA of the CDR3 is TGCGCCAGCAGCTGGACTAGCGGGAGGATTAACACCGGGGAGCTGTTTTTT. Translation: CASSWTSGRINTGELFF.

V and J are TRBV5-5 and TRBJ1-1; no clear D gene. V lost 0 bases and J 0 bases, leaving 6 bases between the germline ends. This CDR3 has 14 residues. Per germline, CDR1 SGHKS and CDR2 YYEKEE (reference sequence). The CDR3 DNA reads TGTGCCAGCAGCTTGGCGGTAGTGAACACTGAAGCTTTCTTT. Translated, it gives CASSLAVVNTEAFF.

The genes are TRBV5-6 and TRBJ2-7; 8 bases line up with TRBD1. Trimming cost V 3 bases and J 0 bases; bases outside gene matches: 11. The CDR3 is 17 residues long. Germline V CDR1 and CDR2: SGHDT, YYEEEE. CDR3 sequence (DNA): TGTGCCAGCAGCTCAATGGGAAAAGGACAGGGCTCCTACGAGCAGTACTTC. Translating gives CASSSMGKGQGSYEQYF.

The J gene is TRBJ2-3, the V gene TRBV5-1; the D gene is possibly TRBD2 (5 bases). With 1 base removed from V and 4 bases from J, the gap between germline ends came to 19 bases. Germline V gene data show CDR1 as SGHRS and CDR2 as YFSETQ. This CDR3 spans 17 amino acids. For the CDR3, the DNA is TGCGCCAGCAGCTTGCGGGGTTCAGTCCCTGGGGCAGATACGCAGTATTTT. Its translation is CASSLRGSVPGADTQYF.

The J gene is TRBJ2-6, the V gene TRBV29-1; 12 bases are a match to TRBD1. The CDR3 loop spans 16 amino acids. Germline V lookup: CDR1 SQVTM, CDR2 ANQGSEA. J was trimmed by 3 bases and V by 5 bases; bases with no gene match: 5. CDR3 coding DNA: TGCAGCGTTACCGGGACAGGGGGCCTTGGGGCCAACGTCCTGACTTTC. Residues: CSVTGTGGLGANVLTF.

This chain connects TRBV6-6 to TRBJ2-5, with 12 nucleotides matching TRBD2. TRBJ2-7 matches the DNA end more closely, so the J call is doubtful. The germline V gene encodes CDR1 MNHNY and CDR2 SVGAGI (reference sequence). CDR3 length equals 13 residues. CDR3 loop: CASGTSGRYEQYF. The CDR3 nucleotides read TGTGCCAGCGGGACTAGCGGGCGATACGAGCAGTACTTC.

J is TRBJ2-3 and V is TRBV2; 9 bases are a match to TRBD1. V was pared by 6 bases and J by 8 bases, with 12 bases of the junction left unmatched. The length of the CDR3 is 15 residues. From germline, CDR1 is SNHLY and CDR2 FYNNEI. CDR3: CASRDTTGGAGTQYF. In DNA form, the CDR3 reads TGTGCCAGCAGGGATACGACAGGGGGAGCCGGTACGCAGTATTTT. The whole variable domain, filled in from reference TRBV2 and TRBJ2-3, reads EPEVTQTPSHQVTQMGQEVILRCVPISNHLYFYWYRQILGQKVEFLVSFYNNEISEKSEIFDDQFSVERPDGSNFTLKIRSTKLEDSAMYFCASRDTTGGAGTQYFGPGTRLTVL.

The V gene is TRBV5-8, the J gene TRBJ2-3; no reliable D call. CDR3 length: 15 residues. Between the trimmed V and J ends, which lost 4 bases and 0 bases, there was a span of 12 bases. The germline V gene encodes CDR1 SGHTS and CDR2 YDEGEE. CDR3 DNA sequence: TGTGCCAGCAGCGTGAGGTCCGGGAGCACAGATACGCAGTATTTT. Protein: CASSVRSGSTDTQYF.

The chain joins TRBV6-8 to TRBJ2-1, with D possibly TRBD2 on 6 matching bases. This CDR3 has 15 residues. Deletions cut 4 bases from V and 0 bases from J, with 10 bases between. The germline gives CDR1 MNHGY, CDR2 SAAAGT. The CDR3 is CASSWDFTSYNEQFF. DNA of the CDR3: TGTGCCAGCAGTTGGGACTTTACCTCCTACAATGAGCAGTTCTTC.